The T cell receptor beta chain under discussion was sequenced for a study of blood T cell repertoires in COVID-19. The assay was immunoSEQ multiplex PCR, and TCRdb's table has in-frame clones only and misses some. The data contain approximately 280,000 clones, less than 85% of them seen just once; the ten biggest clones take up around 1.6%. Germline loops: CDR1 SNHLY, CDR2 FYNNEI. V dropped 4 bases and J dropped 0 bases, with 9 bases sitting between them. The length of the CDR3 is 14 residues. Seattle participants joined during active infection and were tracked over time. The chain carries TRBV2 and TRBJ2-5; D gene unclear. Sample: peripheral blood. This clonotype was obtained from a human donor with COVID-19, enrolled during active disease. The donor label of this sample is uncertain. The CDR3 nucleotides read TGTGCCAGCAGTGTCGGCGCGGACCAAGAGACCCAGTACTTC. The encoded protein is CASSVGADQETQYF.